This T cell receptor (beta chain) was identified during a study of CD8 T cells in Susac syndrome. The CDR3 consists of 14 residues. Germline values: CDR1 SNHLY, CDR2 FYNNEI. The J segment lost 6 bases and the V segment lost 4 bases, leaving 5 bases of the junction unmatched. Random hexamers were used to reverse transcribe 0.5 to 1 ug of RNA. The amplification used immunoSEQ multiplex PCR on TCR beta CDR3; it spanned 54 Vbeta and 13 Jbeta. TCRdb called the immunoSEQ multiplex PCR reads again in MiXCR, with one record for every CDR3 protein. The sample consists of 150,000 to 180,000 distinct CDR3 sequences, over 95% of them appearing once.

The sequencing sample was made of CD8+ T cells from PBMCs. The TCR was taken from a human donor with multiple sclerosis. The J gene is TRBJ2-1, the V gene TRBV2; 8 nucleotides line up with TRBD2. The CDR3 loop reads CASSGLAGPNEQFF. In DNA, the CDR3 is TGTGCCAGCAGTGGCCTAGCGGGCCCCAATGAGCAGTTCTTC.